This passage covers 14 T cell receptor beta chains from one sample sequenced in a study of control samples from healthy donors and cancer patients. The method was immunoSEQ multiplex PCR; TCRdb's version includes in-frame clones alone and lacks a portion of them. The sample records around 170,000 clones, approximately 86% being singletons. Sequenced sample: blood. All receptors come from a woman in her 30s in good health.

The chain uses TRBV6-5 and TRBJ2-5, with 7 bases that match TRBD2. Germline V gene sequence: CDR1 MNHEY, CDR2 SVGAGI. V gave up 7 bases and J gave up 0 bases; unmatched junction bases: 8. This CDR3 has 15 residues. The CDR3 DNA is TGTGCCAGCAATCGTAATAGCGGGTACCAAGAGACCCAGTACTTC. It yields the protein CASNRNSGYQETQYF.

This clone appeared a single time. The genes are TRBV24-1 and TRBJ1-3, with D unclear. V dropped 8 bases and J dropped 2 bases, with 12 bases sitting between them. The CDR3 is made up of 14 amino acids. Germline values: CDR1 KGHDR, CDR2 SFDVKD. The CDR3 DNA is TGTGCCACCACTTATGGGGTAGCTGGAAACACCATATATTTT. Its translation is CATTYGVAGNTIYF.

This clone has only a few counts. V gene TRBV28 combines with J gene TRBJ1-4; no clear D. The germline V gene has CDR1 MDHEN and CDR2 SYDVKM. The ends were cut back, 4 bases at V and 10 bases at J, with 13 bases in the middle. The CDR3 is 13 residues long. The CDR3: CASSSSRLGKLFF. CDR3 nucleotide sequence: TGTGCCAGCAGTTCCTCACGCCTGGGAAAACTGTTTTTT.

The V and J genes are TRBV10-3 and TRBJ2-5; tentative D call: TRBD2 (5 bases). Germline CDR1 is ENHRY and CDR2 is SYGVKD. The CDR3 spans 12 residues. V lost 4 bases to trimming and J lost 5 bases, with 8 bases between them. The CDR3 nucleotides read TGTGCCATCAGTGCACAGCGGGAGACCCAGTACTTC. Translating gives CAISAQRETQYF.

DNA of the CDR3: TGTGCCAGCAGCTTTGGGACTGCCCGCACAGATACGCAGTATTTT. The encoded protein is CASSFGTARTDTQYF. The rearrangement links TRBV11-2 to TRBJ2-3, with TRBD2 as a possible D gene (6 bases). The CDR3 is 15 amino acids. Germline assignment: CDR1 SGHAT and CDR2 FQNNGV. The V and J ends lost 3 bases and 1 base respectively, with 11 bases between them.

The chain carries TRBV28 and TRBJ2-7; D remains unclear. Germline V lookup: CDR1 MDHEN, CDR2 SYDVKM. The ends were cut back, 4 bases at V and 4 bases at J, with 8 bases in the middle. The CDR3 is made up of 12 amino acids. The CDR3, as DNA: TGTGCCAGCAGTTCCACGGTTTACGAGCAGTACTTC. Residues: CASSSTVYEQYF.

The rearrangement joins TRBV2 to TRBJ1-1, with a weak D call TRBD1 (6 bases). The CDR3 is 15 residues long. V was trimmed by 4 bases and J by 1 base, leaving 13 bases between them. Germline-derived CDR1 and CDR2 are SNHLY and FYNNEI. The DNA of the CDR3 is TGTGCCAGCAGTGTAGGGGGGGTTAGGAACACTGAAGCTTTCTTT. Protein product: CASSVGGVRNTEAFF.

This rearrangement joins TRBV4-1 to TRBJ1-2; the D gene is possibly TRBD1 (5 bases). The CDR3 is 17 amino acids. Trimming pared 0 bases from V and 6 bases from J, leaving 20 bases between. The V gene's germline CDR1 is MGHRA and CDR2 YSYEKL. The DNA of the CDR3 is TGCGCCAGCAGCCAAGATTTAACTCGGGGAGGGGATCATGGCTACACCTTC. Amino acids: CASSQDLTRGGDHGYTF.

CDR3 bases: TGTGCCAGCAGTGCCACCGGGACAGGGGGAAGATATGGCTACACCTTC. Translation gives CASSATGTGGRYGYTF. V is TRBV25-1 and J is TRBJ1-2; 11 nucleotides match TRBD1. Germline trimming cut 4 bases from V and 5 bases from J; bases unmatched to any gene: 9. Per germline, CDR1 MGHDK and CDR2 SYGVNS. The length of the CDR3 is 16 residues.

The chain recombines TRBV6-6 with TRBJ1-4; D is undetermined. Germline V CDR1 and CDR2: MNHNY, SVGAGI (reference sequence). Trimming left V 4 bases short and J 1 base short, with 10 bases between. The CDR3 extends over 15 amino acids. The CDR3 loop reads CASSWTSGTNEKLFF. For the CDR3, the DNA is TGTGCCAGCAGTTGGACTTCCGGAACTAATGAAAAACTGTTTTTT.

The rearrangement links TRBV5-1 to TRBJ1-5; D is ambiguous. Trimming cost V 0 bases and J 7 bases, with 14 bases left between them. Germline V CDR1 and CDR2: SGHRS, YFSETQ. The CDR3 is made up of 15 amino acids. The CDR3 here is CASSLDSGSGQPQHF. The CDR3 nucleotides are TGCGCCAGCAGCTTGGATTCGGGGTCGGGGCAGCCCCAGCATTTT. The complete variable domain, with remaining parts taken from reference TRBV5-1 and TRBJ1-5, reads KAGVTQTPRYLIKTRGQQVTLSCSPISGHRSVSWYQQTPGQGLQFLFEYFSETQRNKGNFPGRFSGRQFSNSRSEMNVSTLELGDSALYLCASSLDSGSGQPQHFGDGTRLSIL.

Remarks on this clone: The identical CDR3 is also encoded by other nucleotide sequences in the sample. The chain recombines TRBV19 with TRBJ2-1, with D tentatively TRBD1 (8 bases). Per germline, CDR1 LNHDA and CDR2 SQIVND (reference sequence). The CDR3 consists of 12 residues. V lost 7 bases and J 10 bases, leaving 14 bases between the germline ends. The CDR3 is CASKTGGGEQFF. DNA for the CDR3: TGTGCCAGTAAAACAGGGGGGGGAGAGCAGTTCTTC.

The sample holds one count of this clone. The chain joins TRBV5-6 to TRBJ2-1; TRBD2 matches 7 bases. Germline loops: CDR1 SGHDT, CDR2 YYEEEE. There are 16 residues in the CDR3. V shed 4 bases, J shed 6 bases, and the junction held 13 bases outside the gene matches. The CDR3 protein is CASSTLTPAGTNEQFF. For the CDR3, the DNA is TGTGCCAGCAGCACGTTGACTCCAGCGGGGACCAATGAGCAGTTCTTC.

The chain uses TRBV5-4 and TRBJ1-1; D is perhaps TRBD1 (6 bases). V gave up 0 bases and J gave up 4 bases, with 7 bases separating them. Germline CDR1 is SGHNT and CDR2 is YYREEE (reference sequence). This CDR3 contains 13 residues. The CDR3 sequence: CASSLDRVTEAFF. CDR3 coding DNA: TGTGCCAGCAGCTTGGACAGGGTCACTGAAGCTTTCTTT. The variable domain in full, completed from reference TRBV5-4 and TRBJ1-1, reads ETGVTQSPTHLIKTRGQQVTLRCSSQSGHNTVSWYQQALGQGPQFIFQYYREEENGRGNFPPRFSGLQFPNYSSELNVNALELDDSALYLCASSLDRVTEAFFGQGTRLTVV.